These 13 T cell receptor beta chains were sequenced from one sample in a study of siplizumab effects on memory and regulatory T cells. This table comes from immunoSEQ multiplex PCR, and its TCRdb copy is limited to in-frame clones, with some not included. The sample holds about 46,000 clones, over 90% seen once. Sequenced sample: CD8+ T cells sorted from blood. All receptors derive from a human donor in good health.

The chain recombines TRBV16 with TRBJ2-7, with D perhaps TRBD2 (7 bases). V was cut by 1 base and J by 3 bases, with 13 bases left in between. CDR3 size: 15 residues. Germline V gene data show CDR1 as KGHSY and CDR2 as FQNENV. The CDR3 coding sequence is TGTGCCAGCAGCCAATACAGGGAGGGGTTCTACGAGCAGTACTTC. It translates to CASSQYREGFYEQYF.

This chain connects TRBV27 to TRBJ2-5; maybe TRBD2 (6 bases). V was cut by 10 bases and J by 5 bases, with 17 bases left in between. The germline V gene encodes CDR1 MNHEY and CDR2 SMNVEV (reference sequence). The CDR3 covers 13 residues. The CDR3 DNA reads as TGTGCCACCAAGGAGCTAGCGCACGAGACCCAGTACTTC. It yields the protein CATKELAHETQYF.

The chain joins TRBV19 to TRBJ2-7; possibly TRBD1 or TRBD2 for D (6 bases each). This CDR3 contains 12 residues. Trimming shortened V by 5 bases and J by 7 bases, and 12 bases separated the two germline ends. The germline CDR1 and CDR2 sequences are LNHDA and SQIVND (reference sequence). CDR3 DNA sequence: TGTGCCAGTAGTGGTGGAGGGGGGGAGCAGTACTTC. Protein sequence: CASSGGGGEQYF.

The chain uses TRBV27 and TRBJ2-7; 13 bases agree with TRBD2. This CDR3 region has 15 residues. The V gene end was trimmed by 2 bases and the J gene end by 6 bases; junction bases not matched to a gene: 4. CDR1 MNHEY and CDR2 SMNVEV come from the germline V gene (reference sequence). The CDR3 spells CASSLGLAGVSEQYF. The DNA of the CDR3 is TGTGCCAGCAGTTTAGGACTAGCGGGAGTATCCGAGCAGTACTTC.

Regarding this clone: A much larger clone differs by one base, so this may be a read error. The rearrangement links TRBV7-6 to TRBJ2-3; D ambiguous. Germline V gives CDR1 SGHVS, CDR2 FNYEAQ. The germline V and J ends were trimmed by 3 bases and 0 bases, with 1 base remaining between them. CDR3 length equals 12 residues. The CDR3 protein is CASSFSTDTQYF. The DNA of the CDR3 is TGTGCCAGCAGCTTTAGCACAGATACGCAGTATTTT.

This chain connects TRBV2 to TRBJ2-7; D remains ambiguous. The germline V gene encodes CDR1 SNHLY and CDR2 FYNNEI. The CDR3 totals 12 residues. V lost 4 bases to trimming and J lost 3 bases, with 7 bases between them. DNA of the CDR3: TGTGCCAGCAGTGCGCTCGACTACGAGCAGTACTTC. As protein: CASSALDYEQYF.

V gene TRBV28 combines with J gene TRBJ2-6; D uncertain. Deletions cut 7 bases from V and 0 bases from J, with 10 bases between. The CDR3 totals 15 residues. CDR1 is MDHEN and CDR2 is SYDVKM in the germline V gene. The DNA for the CDR3 is TGTGCCAGCACGAAGTGGGGCTCTGGGGCCAACGTCCTGACTTTC. It encodes CASTKWGSGANVLTF.

The chain combines TRBV7-9 with TRBJ2-7; tentatively, D is TRBD1 (5 bases). The CDR3 totals 13 residues. Trimming shortened V by 6 bases and J by 4 bases, and 13 bases separated the two germline ends. The germline gives CDR1 SEHNR, CDR2 FQNEAQ (reference sequence). CDR3 DNA: TGTGCCAGCAGAACAGGAGAAGGATACGAGCAGTACTTC. It specifies CASRTGEGYEQYF.

V and J are TRBV28 and TRBJ2-2, with D unresolved. The CDR3 totals 14 residues. The germline V gene has CDR1 MDHEN and CDR2 SYDVKM. The V end lost 3 bases, the J end lost 6 bases, and 11 bases lay between the germline ends. The CDR3 spells CASSLNPDSGELFF. The CDR3 DNA reads TGTGCCAGCAGTTTGAACCCAGACTCCGGGGAGCTGTTTTTT. The full variable domain, its missing parts supplied by reference TRBV28 and TRBJ2-2, is DVKVTQSSRYLVKRTGEKVFLECVQDMDHENMFWYRQDPGLGLRLIYFSYDVKMKEKGDIPEGYSVSREKKERFSLILESASTNQTSMYLCASSLNPDSGELFFGEGSRLTVL.

The chain couples TRBV28 to TRBJ2-7; D remains ambiguous. The CDR3 spans 15 residues. Germline-derived CDR1 and CDR2 are MDHEN and SYDVKM. Trimming removed 3 bases from V and 0 bases from J, with 12 bases in between. The CDR3 coding sequence is TGTGCCAGCAGTTTTCCAGGCGGCAGCTCCTACGAGCAGTACTTC. It specifies CASSFPGGSSYEQYF.

V and J are TRBV28 and TRBJ2-7; a weak D match, TRBD1 (6 bases). The CDR3 has 17 amino acids. Trimming stripped 3 bases from V and 0 bases from J, with 18 bases between. Germline V gene lookup returns CDR1 MDHEN and CDR2 SYDVKM. In DNA, the CDR3 is TGTGCCAGCAGTTTCAGAGGGGGAAGACAAATCTCCTACGAGCAGTACTTC. It yields the protein CASSFRGGRQISYEQYF. The full variable domain, rest sourced from reference TRBV28 and TRBJ2-7, is DVKVTQSSRYLVKRTGEKVFLECVQDMDHENMFWYRQDPGLGLRLIYFSYDVKMKEKGDIPEGYSVSREKKERFSLILESASTNQTSMYLCASSFRGGRQISYEQYFGPGTRLTVT.

The chain combines TRBV7-9 with TRBJ2-7, with unresolved D. Deletions cut 6 bases from V and 2 bases from J, with 14 bases between. From germline, CDR1 is SEHNR and CDR2 FQNEAQ (reference sequence). This CDR3 is built from 14 residues. The CDR3 spells CASRRGEGTYEQYF. The CDR3 DNA reads TGTGCCAGCAGGAGAGGAGAAGGTACCTACGAGCAGTACTTC.

V usage is TRBV14 and J usage is TRBJ2-2; TRBD1 matches 8 bases. V trimming: 1 base; J trimming: 8 bases; junction bases outside the gene matches: 9. CDR3 size: 16 residues. Per the germline V gene, CDR1 is SGHDN and CDR2 is FVKESK. This CDR3 is CASSQALGTGYGELFF. Here the CDR3 DNA reads TGTGCCAGCAGCCAAGCCCTAGGGACAGGCTATGGGGAGCTGTTTTTT.